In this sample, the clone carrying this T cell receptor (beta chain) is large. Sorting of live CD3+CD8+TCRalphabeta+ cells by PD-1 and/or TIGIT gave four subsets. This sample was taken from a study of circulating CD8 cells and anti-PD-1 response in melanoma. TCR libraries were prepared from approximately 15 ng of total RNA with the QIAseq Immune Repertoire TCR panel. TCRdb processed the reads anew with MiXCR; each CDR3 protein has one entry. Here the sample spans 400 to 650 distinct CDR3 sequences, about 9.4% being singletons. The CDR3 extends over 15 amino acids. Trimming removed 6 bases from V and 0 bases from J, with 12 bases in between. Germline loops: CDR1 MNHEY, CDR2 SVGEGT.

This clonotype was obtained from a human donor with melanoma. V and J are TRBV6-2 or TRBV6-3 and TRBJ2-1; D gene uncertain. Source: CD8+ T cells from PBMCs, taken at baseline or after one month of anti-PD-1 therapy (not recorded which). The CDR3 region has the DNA TGTGCCAGCAGGCCTAATCGCGACTCCTACAATGAGCAGTTCTTC. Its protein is CASRPNRDSYNEQFF.